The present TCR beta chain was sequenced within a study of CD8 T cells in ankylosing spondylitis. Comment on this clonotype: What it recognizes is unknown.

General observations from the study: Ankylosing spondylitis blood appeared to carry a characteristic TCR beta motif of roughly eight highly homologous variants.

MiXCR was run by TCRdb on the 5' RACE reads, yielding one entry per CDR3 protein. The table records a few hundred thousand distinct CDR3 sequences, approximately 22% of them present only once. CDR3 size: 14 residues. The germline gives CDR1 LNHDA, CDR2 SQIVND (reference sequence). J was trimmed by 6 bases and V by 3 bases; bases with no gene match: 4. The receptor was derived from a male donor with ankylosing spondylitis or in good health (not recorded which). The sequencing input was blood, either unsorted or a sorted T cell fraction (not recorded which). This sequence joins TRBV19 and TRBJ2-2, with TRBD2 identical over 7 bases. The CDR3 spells CASSMGGAAGELFF. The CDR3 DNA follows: TGTGCCAGTAGTATGGGAGGGGCGGCCGGGGAGCTGTTTTTT.